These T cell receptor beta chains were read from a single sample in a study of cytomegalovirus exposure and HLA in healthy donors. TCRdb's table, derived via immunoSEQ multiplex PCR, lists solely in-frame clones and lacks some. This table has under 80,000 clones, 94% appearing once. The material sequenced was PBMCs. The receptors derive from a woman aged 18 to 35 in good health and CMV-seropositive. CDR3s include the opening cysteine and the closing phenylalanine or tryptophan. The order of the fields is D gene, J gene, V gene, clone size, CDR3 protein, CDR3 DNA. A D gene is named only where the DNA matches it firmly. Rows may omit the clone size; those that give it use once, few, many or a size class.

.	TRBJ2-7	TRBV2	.	CASREAQGPLLYEQYF	TGTGCCAGCAGGGAAGCACAGGGCCCTCTCCTCTACGAGCAGTACTTC
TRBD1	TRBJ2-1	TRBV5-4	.	CASSLGTGGSDEQFF	TGTGCCAGCAGCTTGGGGACAGGGGGGTCGGATGAGCAGTTCTTC
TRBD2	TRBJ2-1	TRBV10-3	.	CAIGSLAGLSYNEQFF	TGTGCCATCGGTAGCTTAGCGGGACTCTCCTACAATGAGCAGTTCTTC
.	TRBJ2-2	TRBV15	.	CATSTMYTGELFF	TGTGCCACCAGCACCATGTACACCGGGGAGCTGTTTTTT
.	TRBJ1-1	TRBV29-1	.	CSVDWGGTEAFF	TGCAGCGTTGACTGGGGGGGCACTGAAGCTTTCTTT
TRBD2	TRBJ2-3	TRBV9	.	CASSAGLADTDTQYF	TGTGCCAGCAGCGCGGGACTAGCAGACACAGATACGCAGTATTTT
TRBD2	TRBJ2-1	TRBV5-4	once	CASSSRLAGGNYNEQFF	TGTGCCAGCAGCTCCCGACTAGCGGGCGGGAACTACAATGAGCAGTTCTTC
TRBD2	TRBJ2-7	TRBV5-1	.	CASSYSGGYYEQYF	TGCGCCAGCAGCTACTCGGGAGGCTACTACGAGCAGTACTTC
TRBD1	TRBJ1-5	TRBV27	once	CASGLAGGTPNQPQHF	TGTGCCAGCGGACTGGCAGGGGGGACTCCCAATCAGCCCCAGCATTTT
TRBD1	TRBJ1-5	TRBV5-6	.	CASSHWTGRNQPQHF	TGTGCCAGCAGCCACTGGACAGGTCGGAATCAGCCCCAGCATTTT
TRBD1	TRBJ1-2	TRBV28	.	CASSRGLPGYTF	TGTGCCAGCAGTAGGGGGCTCCCTGGCTACACCTTC
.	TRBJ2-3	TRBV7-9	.	CASRSTGTDTQYF	TGTGCCAGCAGATCTACAGGGACAGATACGCAGTATTTT
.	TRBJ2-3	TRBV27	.	CASSLSGPGGTDTQYF	TGTGCCAGCAGTTTGAGCGGACCAGGGGGCACAGATACGCAGTATTTT
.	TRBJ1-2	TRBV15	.	CATSGSRQTGYTF	TGTGCCACCAGCGGATCAAGACAGACCGGCTACACCTTC
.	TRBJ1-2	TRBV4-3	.	CASSQGPTVNYGYTF	TGCGCCAGCAGCCAAGGCCCCACGGTTAACTATGGCTACACCTTC
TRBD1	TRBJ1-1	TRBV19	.	CASFANRDSLNTEAFF	TGTGCCAGTTTTGCAAACCGGGACAGTCTGAACACTGAAGCTTTCTTT
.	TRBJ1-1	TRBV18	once	CASSPTEGREAFF	TGTGCCAGCTCACCAACGGAGGGACGCGAAGCTTTCTTT
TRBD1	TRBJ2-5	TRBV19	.	CASSTGFRDRNF	TGTGCCAGTAGTACCGGATTCCGGGACAGGAACTTC
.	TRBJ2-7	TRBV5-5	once	CASSFTVRNYEQYF	TGTGCCAGCAGCTTCACAGTCCGAAACTACGAGCAGTACTTC
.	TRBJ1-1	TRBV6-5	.	CASRTGLNTEAFF	TGTGCCAGCAGAACAGGGTTGAACACTGAAGCTTTCTTT
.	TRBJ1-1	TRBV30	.	CAWNRAPGNTEAFF	TGTGCCTGGAACCGCGCTCCGGGGAACACTGAAGCTTTCTTT
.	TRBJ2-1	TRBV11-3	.	CASSLGTGFDEQFF	TGTGCCAGCAGCTTGGGGACTGGGTTTGATGAGCAGTTCTTC
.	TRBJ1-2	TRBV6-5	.	CASSYSTLDTNYGYTF	TGTGCCAGCAGTTACTCGACCTTGGACACCAACTATGGCTACACCTTC
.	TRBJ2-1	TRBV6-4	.	CASRAPHGSSYNEQFF	TGTGCCAGCAGGGCACCCCACGGGAGCTCCTACAATGAGCAGTTCTTC
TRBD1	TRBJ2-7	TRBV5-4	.	CASSSFKTGGIEQYF	TGTGCCAGCAGCTCATTCAAGACAGGGGGCATCGAGCAGTACTTC
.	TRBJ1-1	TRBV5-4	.	CASSLDSTNTEAFF	TGTGCCAGCAGCTTGGACAGCACGAACACTGAAGCTTTCTTT
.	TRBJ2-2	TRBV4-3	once	CASSQERSYGELFF	TGCGCCAGCAGCCAAGAACGTAGCTACGGGGAGCTGTTTTTT
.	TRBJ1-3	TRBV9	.	CASSVDAGAGNTIYF	TGTGCCAGCAGCGTAGACGCAGGGGCTGGAAACACCATATATTTT
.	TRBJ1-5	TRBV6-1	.	CASRTGLSNQPQHF	TGTGCCAGCAGAACAGGGTTAAGCAATCAGCCCCAGCATTTT
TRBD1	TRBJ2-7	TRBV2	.	CASREDRGQFYEQYF	TGTGCCAGCAGAGAGGACAGGGGGCAATTCTACGAGCAGTACTTC
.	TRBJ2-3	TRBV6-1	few	CALQASTDTQYF	TGTGCTTTACAGGCGAGCACAGATACGCAGTATTTT
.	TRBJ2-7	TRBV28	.	CASSLADSYEQYF	TGTGCCAGCAGTTTGGCGGACTCCTACGAGCAGTACTTC
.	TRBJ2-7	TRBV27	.	CASSLGGGGAHYEQYF	TGTGCCAGCAGTTTGGGGGGAGGAGGGGCCCACTACGAGCAGTACTTC
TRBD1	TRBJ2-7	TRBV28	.	CASRRTGRREQYF	TGTGCCAGCAGGCGGACAGGGAGGCGCGAGCAGTACTTC
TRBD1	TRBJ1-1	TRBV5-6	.	CASSYSDRGNTEAFF	TGTGCCAGCAGTTACTCGGACAGGGGGAACACTGAAGCTTTCTTT
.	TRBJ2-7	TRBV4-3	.	CASSLGTSTEQYF	TGCGCCAGCAGCCTTGGGACTTCCACCGAGCAGTACTTC
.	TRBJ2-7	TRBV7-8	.	CASSYGDYEQYF	TGTGCCAGCAGCTACGGGGACTACGAGCAGTACTTC
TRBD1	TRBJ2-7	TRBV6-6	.	CASSFSRDRVEQYF	TGTGCCAGCAGTTTCAGCCGGGACAGGGTCGAGCAGTACTTC
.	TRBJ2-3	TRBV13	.	CASSSTTGPTDTQYF	TGTGCCAGCAGCTCCACTACAGGGCCCACAGATACGCAGTATTTT
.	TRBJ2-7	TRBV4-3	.	CASSQDIAGRRYEQYF	TGCGCCAGCAGCCAAGATATCGCGGGGAGACGCTACGAGCAGTACTTC
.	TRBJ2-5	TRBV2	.	CASSRTGTRRGETQYF	TGTGCCAGCAGCCGGACAGGGACACGGCGGGGGGAGACCCAGTACTTC
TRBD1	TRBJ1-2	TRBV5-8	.	CASSLLQGGYGYTF	TGTGCCAGCAGCCTGCTGCAGGGGGGATATGGCTACACCTTC
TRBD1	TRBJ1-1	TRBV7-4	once	CASMGRRTGIVRNTEAFF	TGTGCCAGTATGGGGAGACGGACAGGGATAGTAAGGAACACTGAAGCTTTCTTT
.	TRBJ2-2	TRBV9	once	CASSVTRLNTGELFF	TGTGCCAGCAGCGTCACAAGACTGAACACCGGGGAGCTGTTTTTT
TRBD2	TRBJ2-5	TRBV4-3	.	CASSQDRAGGDQETQYF	TGCGCCAGCAGCCAAGATCGGGCGGGGGGCGACCAAGAGACCCAGTACTTC
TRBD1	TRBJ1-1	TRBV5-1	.	CASSSTGGNTEAFF	TGCGCCAGCAGCTCGACAGGGGGGAACACTGAAGCTTTCTTT
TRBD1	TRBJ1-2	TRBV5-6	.	CASSSGTGGKGYTF	TGTGCCAGCAGCTCGGGGACAGGGGGCAAAGGCTACACCTTC
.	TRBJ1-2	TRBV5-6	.	CASSSLGSTGGYTF	TGTGCCAGCAGCTCGTTGGGGTCAACAGGAGGCTACACCTTC
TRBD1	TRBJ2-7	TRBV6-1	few	CASSEGGTVYEQYF	TGTGCCAGCAGTGAAGGGGGGACAGTCTACGAGCAGTACTTC
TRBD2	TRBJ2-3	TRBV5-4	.	CASSLGGLAGDTQYF	TGTGCCAGCAGCTTGGGGGGACTAGCTGGGGATACGCAGTATTTT
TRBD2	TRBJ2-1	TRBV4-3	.	CASSPRTSGGAYNEQFF	TGCGCCAGCAGCCCCCGGACTAGCGGGGGAGCTTACAATGAGCAGTTCTTC
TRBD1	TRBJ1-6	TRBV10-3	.	CAISESGTGTSPLHF	TGTGCCATCAGTGAGTCTGGGACAGGAACTTCACCCCTCCACTTT
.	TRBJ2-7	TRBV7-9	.	CASSSRYRAYEQYF	TGTGCCAGCAGCTCCCGATACAGAGCCTACGAGCAGTACTTC
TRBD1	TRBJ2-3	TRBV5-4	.	CASSRQGPSTDTQYF	TGTGCCAGCAGCCGACAGGGACCTAGCACAGATACGCAGTATTTT
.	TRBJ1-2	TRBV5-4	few	CASSHSGAAVHGYTF	TGTGCCAGCAGCCATTCCGGTGCGGCCGTTCATGGCTACACCTTC
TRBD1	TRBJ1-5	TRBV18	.	CASAWDRDSQPQHF	TGTGCCAGCGCCTGGGACAGGGATTCCCAGCCCCAGCATTTT